The clone carrying this TCR beta chain was counted a single time. The data belong to a study of OX40 agonist ivuxolimab in advanced cancers. Study overall: The group had a mean age of about 60 years, ranged from roughly 23 to 79, and was roughly 83% male. Earlier anti-PD-1, anti-PD-L1 or anti-CTLA-4 therapy was permitted; 30% to 50% had received some.

Systemic immunosuppression or autoimmune disease history was grounds to exclude patients. The protocol was immunoSEQ multiplex PCR, while the TCRdb copy is restricted to in-frame clones and leaves out a portion. The repertoire holds more than 60,000 clones, with about 94% as singletons. Germline CDR1 reads LGHNA; CDR2 reads YSLEER. V shed 5 bases and J 4 bases; nucleotides not matched to a gene: 14. CDR3 length equals 16 residues. The receptor was isolated from an adult with an advanced solid tumor such as melanoma, head and neck, liver or kidney cancer. The source was CD4+ or CD8+ T cells sorted from blood, collected in a trial of the OX40 agonist ivuxolimab. This sequence joins TRBV4-3 and TRBJ2-7; 7 bases are shared with TRBD2. The CDR3: CASSLDATGGGYEQYF. Written as DNA, the CDR3 is TGCGCCAGCAGCTTGGACGCCACGGGAGGTGGGTACGAGCAGTACTTC.